Reported below is one TCR beta chain. Its matching antigen is unknown. This record belongs to a study of T cell repertoires in cytomegalovirus infection. Overall study: It was the public TCR beta signatures that indicated both CMV infection and matching HLA type.

General observations from the study: Clonotypes of TCR beta that were HLA-C-restricted and CMV-specific dominated the ex vivo response.

V lost 3 bases to trimming and J lost 5 bases, with 16 bases between them. The CDR3 loop spans 15 amino acids. Germline assignment: CDR1 SGHAT and CDR2 FQNNGV. From the reads, TCRdb called clonotypes with MiXCR, one entry per CDR3 protein. The sample lists around 500,000 distinct CDR3 sequences; about 39% were seen once. The chain carries TRBV11-2 and TRBJ2-5; a possible D gene is TRBD2 (6 bases). This receptor was identified in a human donor in good health (CMV status not recorded). Some clones in this sample may be carry-over from other donors' samples. Sequencing was performed on cultured PBMCs, taken from culture after CMV antigen stimulation. CDR3 bases: TGTGCCAGCAGCTTTCGGGGGTTCGGCGGGGAGACCCAGTACTTC. Amino acid sequence: CASSFRGFGGETQYF.